These 31 T cell receptor beta chains were sequenced from one sample in a study of read filtering for tumor transcriptome and immune sequencing. This library used roughly 400 ng RNA and molecular barcoded adaptors spanning alpha/delta and beta/gamma chains. TCRdb independently ran MiXCR on the reads; one entry per CDR3 protein. The data show some 41,000 distinct CDR3 sequences, with approximately 10% seen just once and about 38% held by the top ten. Sequenced material: a population of CD138-negative cells sorted from bone marrow. The receptors derive from a donor aged 40 or over with multiple myeloma.

This clonotype was counted ten times or more. V and J are TRBV4-2 and TRBJ2-1, with 7 bases identical to TRBD1. CDR1 is LGHNA and CDR2 is YNFKEQ in the germline V gene. The CDR3 sequence is 13 residues long. V lost 3 bases, J lost 7 bases, and 3 bases stayed unmatched. The chain's CDR3 is CASSHTGVNEQFF. CDR3 nucleotide sequence: TGTGCCAGCAGCCACACAGGGGTTAATGAGCAGTTCTTC.

In this sample, this clonotype turned up many times. The rearrangement links TRBV7-9 to TRBJ2-5; the D is unclear. The ends were cut back, 5 bases at V and 6 bases at J, with 7 bases in the middle. This CDR3 is built from 11 residues. Germline loops: CDR1 SEHNR, CDR2 FQNEAQ (reference sequence). Here the CDR3 reads CASSPQQTQYF. CDR3 DNA sequence: TGTGCCAGCAGCCCTCAGCAGACCCAGTACTTC. Full variable domain (rest looked up from reference TRBV7-9 and TRBJ2-5): DTGVSQNPRHKITKRGQNVTFRCDPISEHNRLYWYRQTLGQGPEFLTYFQNEAQLEKSRLLSDRFSAERPKGSFSTLEIQRTEQGDSAMYLCASSPQQTQYFGPGTRLLVL.

At least ten counts were recorded for this clonotype. This sequence joins TRBV6-5 and TRBJ2-1, with D possibly being TRBD2 (5 bases). Germline assignment: CDR1 MNHEY and CDR2 SVGAGI. With 7 bases removed from V and 7 bases from J, the gap between germline ends came to 8 bases. CDR3 length: 11 residues. In DNA, the CDR3 is TGTGCCAGCAAAGCGGAGAATGAGCAGTTCTTC. It codes for CASKAENEQFF.

This clonotype was recorded once. V gene TRBV27 combines with J gene TRBJ2-7; D ambiguous. The V gene lost 4 bases and the J gene lost 6 bases, with 10 bases spanning the gap. The CDR3 sequence is 12 residues long. CDR1 is MNHEY, CDR2 SMNVEV, per germline (reference sequence). The DNA of the CDR3 is TGTGCCAGCAGTTCCGCTTGGGCCGAGCAGTACTTC. It encodes CASSSAWAEQYF.

In this sample, this clonotype turned up many times. The J gene is TRBJ1-2, the V gene TRBV7-2; unclear D gene. The CDR3 loop spans 11 amino acids. The V end lost 5 bases, the J end lost 4 bases, and 5 bases lay between the germline ends. Per the germline V gene, CDR1 is SGHTA and CDR2 is FQGNSA. The chain's CDR3 is CASSQSYGYTF. Here the CDR3 DNA reads TGTGCCAGCAGCCAGAGCTATGGCTACACCTTC.

This clonotype was observed at least ten times. The V and J genes are TRBV28 and TRBJ2-6; a weak D match, TRBD2 (5 bases). Germline V gene lookup returns CDR1 MDHEN and CDR2 SYDVKM. V lost 6 bases, J lost 2 bases, and 11 bases lay in between. This CDR3 has 15 residues. The CDR3 region has the DNA TGTGCCAGCAGCTTGTCGGGGACTGGGGCCAACGTCCTGACTTTC. Translating it yields CASSLSGTGANVLTF.

This clonotype was observed a few times. At one end the junction does not follow the germline gene, possibly because of a read error. The rearrangement uses TRBV18 and TRBJ1-1; no definite D call. Germline V gives CDR1 KGHSH, CDR2 LQKENI. The CDR3 has 14 residues. The CDR3 region has the DNA TGTGCCAGCCCACCACCCTCGCCTAACACTGAAGCTTTCTTT. The encoded protein is CASPPPSPNTEAFF.

This clonotype is classed as medium-sized. The rearrangement links TRBV2 to TRBJ2-4; D perhaps matches TRBD2 (5 bases). Trimming shortened V by 6 bases and J by 3 bases, and 15 bases separated the two germline ends. This CDR3 is built from 15 residues. Germline loops: CDR1 SNHLY, CDR2 FYNNEI. The CDR3 region is CASSDHSGVKNIQYF. CDR3 DNA: TGTGCCAGCAGCGACCATTCCGGGGTCAAAAACATTCAGTACTTC.

This clonotype occurred many times. The genes are TRBV4-1 and TRBJ2-7, with D perhaps TRBD1 (6 bases). Germline V gives CDR1 MGHRA, CDR2 YSYEKL. The length of the CDR3 is 20 residues. The V and J ends lost 0 bases and 0 bases respectively, with 24 bases between them. The chain's CDR3 is CASSQDPPIIRRGSSYEQYF. As DNA, the CDR3 is TGCGCCAGCAGCCAAGATCCGCCTATAATTAGAAGGGGGAGCTCCTACGAGCAGTACTTC.

Worth noting for this clonotype: This may be a read error: a much more frequent sequence differs by one nucleotide. The rearrangement joins TRBV7-9 to TRBJ1-1, with D perhaps TRBD1 (5 bases). Germline V lookup: CDR1 SEHNR, CDR2 FQNEAQ (reference sequence). The V and J ends lost 4 bases and 10 bases respectively, with 10 bases between them. This CDR3 spans 11 amino acids. The CDR3 sequence is CASSSWRGAFF. CDR3 DNA sequence: TGTGCCAGCAGCTCCTGGAGGGGAGCTTTCTTT.

In this sample, this clonotype turned up many times. V and J are TRBV4-1 and TRBJ2-2; the D gene is possibly TRBD1 (6 bases). The CDR3 length is 16 residues. Trimming pared 0 bases from V and 4 bases from J, leaving 12 bases between. Germline CDR1 is MGHRA and CDR2 is YSYEKL. The CDR3 here is CASSQEAGALTGELFF. For the CDR3, the DNA is TGCGCCAGCAGCCAAGAGGCAGGGGCTCTCACCGGGGAGCTGTTTTTT.

This clonotype came up many times. This sequence joins TRBV28 and TRBJ2-7, with D unresolved. Trimming cost V 6 bases and J 5 bases, with 11 bases left between them. Looked up from germline, CDR1 is MDHEN and CDR2 is SYDVKM. The CDR3 is 12 residues long. CDR3: CASRPSRNEQYF. The DNA for the CDR3 is TGTGCCAGCAGGCCCAGCAGGAACGAGCAGTACTTC. The variable domain in full, with the rest retrieved from reference TRBV28 and TRBJ2-7, is DVKVTQSSRYLVKRTGEKVFLECVQDMDHENMFWYRQDPGLGLRLIYFSYDVKMKEKGDIPEGYSVSREKKERFSLILESASTNQTSMYLCASRPSRNEQYFGPGTRLTVT.

This clonotype appeared a single time. This may arise from a read error, as a much more abundant clone is one base away. The chain combines TRBV29-1 with TRBJ2-3; no reliable D call. Per germline, CDR1 SQVTM and CDR2 ANQGSEA. The length of the CDR3 is 11 residues. This chain's CDR3 is CSVATTDTLYF. In DNA form, the CDR3 reads TGCAGCGTTGCTACCACAGATACGCTGTATTTT.

In its sample, this clonotype was seen many times. V and J are TRBV7-2 and TRBJ2-5, with TRBD1 identical over 9 bases. CDR3 length: 14 residues. Germline V gene lookup returns CDR1 SGHTA and CDR2 FQGNSA. J was trimmed by 5 bases and V by 5 bases; bases with no gene match: 6. For the CDR3, the DNA is TGTGCCAGCAGCATCGGGACAGGGCGGGAGACCCAGTACTTC. Encoded protein: CASSIGTGRETQYF.

This clonotype has at least ten counts. The chain recombines TRBV7-6 with TRBJ2-5; the D call may be TRBD1 or TRBD2 (5 bases each). Looked up from germline, CDR1 is SGHVS and CDR2 is FNYEAQ. The CDR3 runs to 15 residues. The V end lost 4 bases, the J end lost 6 bases, and 18 bases lay between the germline ends. The CDR3 protein is CASSWARGSRQTQYF. In DNA, the CDR3 is TGTGCCAGCAGCTGGGCCCGGGGCTCCCGGCAGACCCAGTACTTC.

In regard to this clonotype: Mismatch with germline at one junction end may stem from a read error. The chain combines TRBV2 with TRBJ2-2; D call uncertain. CDR3 length: 16 residues. The germline CDR1 and CDR2 sequences are SNHLY and FYNNEI. This CDR3 reads CACSEGVIPGTGELFF. CDR3 nucleotides: TGTGCCTGCAGTGAAGGTGTAATACCCGGGACCGGGGAGCTGTTTTTT.

This clonotype was seen at least ten times. This rearrangement joins TRBV6-5 to TRBJ2-3; the D is unclear. The CDR3 has 11 amino acids. In germline, CDR1 is MNHEY, CDR2 SVGAGI. Trimming left V 8 bases short and J 4 bases short, with 7 bases between. Here the CDR3 DNA reads TGTGCCAGCTCCTCAGCAGATACGCAGTATTTT. Encoded protein: CASSSADTQYF.

The genes are TRBV18 and TRBJ2-5; D ambiguous. The CDR3 is made up of 14 amino acids. The V end lost 0 bases, the J end lost 5 bases, and 10 bases lay between the germline ends. CDR1 KGHSH and CDR2 LQKENI come from the germline V gene. The CDR3 DNA is TGTGCCAGCTCACCACCGCCTGTCGTCGAGACCCAGTACTTC. The encoded protein is CASSPPPVVETQYF.

The table lists this clonotype with many counts. This CDR3 reads CASSYSSGEKLFF. The CDR3 DNA reads as TGTGCCAGCAGTTACTCGAGCGGTGAAAAACTGTTTTTT. This chain links TRBV6-5 with TRBJ1-4; D is ambiguous. This CDR3 has 13 residues. Per the germline V gene, CDR1 is MNHEY and CDR2 is SVGAGI. V was clipped by 0 bases and J by 7 bases, with 6 bases between them.

This clonotype was recorded a few times. A much larger clone lies a single base off, so this may be a read error. This chain uses TRBV12-3 or TRBV12-4 with TRBJ1-6; 8 bases line up with TRBD1. This CDR3 is built from 14 residues. CDR3 in amino acids: CASSPQGANSPLRF. DNA of the CDR3: TGTGCCAGCAGTCCCCAGGGGGCCAATTCACCCCTCCGCTTT.

This clonotype was recorded many times. V gene TRBV7-9 combines with J gene TRBJ1-3, with a tentative D call TRBD1 (5 bases). The V and J ends lost 3 bases and 4 bases respectively, with 16 bases between them. The CDR3 sequence is 16 residues long. Germline V gives CDR1 SEHNR, CDR2 FQNEAQ (reference sequence). As DNA, the CDR3 is TGTGCCAGCAGCTTCCCGAGGGGCCATTTGGGAAACACCATATATTTT. The encoded protein is CASSFPRGHLGNTIYF. Looking up the rest from reference TRBV7-9 and TRBJ1-3 gives the full variable domain: DTGVSQNPRHKITKRGQNVTFRCDPISEHNRLYWYRQTLGQGPEFLTYFQNEAQLEKSRLLSDRFSAERPKGSFSTLEIQRTEQGDSAMYLCASSFPRGHLGNTIYFGEGSWLTVV.

This clonotype has at least ten counts. The CDR3 is CASSQPGMTDTQYF. In DNA, the CDR3 is TGTGCCAGCAGCCAACCAGGGATGACAGATACGCAGTATTTT. V is TRBV14 and J is TRBJ2-3; D is perhaps TRBD1 (5 bases). The CDR3 consists of 14 residues. Germline V gene data show CDR1 as SGHDN and CDR2 as FVKESK. V lost 2 bases and J lost 3, with 9 bases in between. The full variable domain, its missing parts supplied by reference TRBV14 and TRBJ2-3, is EAGVTQFPSHSVIEKGQTVTLRCDPISGHDNLYWYRRVMGKEIKFLLHFVKESKQDESGMPNNRFLAERTGGTYSTLKVQPAELEDSGVYFCASSQPGMTDTQYFGPGTRLTVL.

This clonotype was seen at least ten times. The V and J genes are TRBV11-2 and TRBJ2-5; D is undetermined. From germline, CDR1 is SGHAT and CDR2 FQNNGV. The CDR3 length is 12 residues. V lost 0 bases and J lost 7, with 6 bases in between. CDR3 sequence reads: CASSLDERTQYF. CDR3 DNA sequence: TGTGCCAGCAGCTTAGACGAACGGACCCAGTACTTC.

The table lists this clonotype with many counts. The chain recombines TRBV29-1 with TRBJ2-1, with 7 bases aligning to TRBD2. Unmatched junction bases numbered 11, after V lost 6 bases and J lost 9 bases. The CDR3 length is 13 residues. The germline CDR1 and CDR2 sequences are SQVTM and ANQGSEA. In DNA form, the CDR3 reads TGCAGCGTAACGTCCAGCGGGGTTAGTGAGCAGTTCTTC. It encodes CSVTSSGVSEQFF.

V and J are TRBV20-1 and TRBJ1-3; the D is unclear. Deletions cut 1 base from V and 0 bases from J, with 13 bases between. The V gene's germline CDR1 is DFQATT and CDR2 SNEGSKA (reference sequence). This CDR3 contains 16 residues. This CDR3 reads CSARVGRVSSGNTIYF. For the CDR3, the DNA is TGCAGTGCTAGAGTTGGACGCGTCTCCTCTGGAAACACCATATATTTT.

There are many counts of this clonotype. The genes are TRBV20-1 and TRBJ2-3; D not certain. CDR3 length: 10 residues. Between the trimmed V and J ends, which lost 6 bases and 6 bases, there was a span of 7 bases. Looked up from germline, CDR1 is DFQATT and CDR2 is SNEGSKA (reference sequence). CDR3 residues: CSAHWDTQYF. The CDR3 region has the DNA TGCAGTGCCCATTGGGATACGCAGTATTTT.

This clonotype came up many times. The chain recombines TRBV6-5 with TRBJ2-7; D not certain. The CDR3 consists of 12 residues. V lost 6 bases and J lost 5, with 11 bases in between. Germline V gives CDR1 MNHEY, CDR2 SVGAGI. CDR3 nucleotides: TGTGCCAGCAGGAAGGGCAGTCACGAGCAGTACTTC. Encoded protein: CASRKGSHEQYF.

This clonotype was counted ten times or more. The chain couples TRBV4-1 to TRBJ1-5; no clear D gene. The length of the CDR3 is 15 residues. V lost 1 base to trimming and J lost 10 bases, with 17 bases between them. The germline V gene has CDR1 MGHRA and CDR2 YSYEKL. The CDR3 nucleotides are TGCGCCAGCAGCCAAGGTCCCTGGGGAGGTACCCCCCAGCATTTT. Translated: CASSQGPWGGTPQHF.

This clonotype showed up many times. The rearrangement links TRBV4-1 to TRBJ2-1; D perhaps matches TRBD2 (5 bases). V lost 1 base and J lost 2, with 12 bases in between. Germline lookup yields CDR1 MGHRA and CDR2 YSYEKL. The length of the CDR3 is 16 residues. The CDR3 protein is CASSQVDLTTYNEQFF. The CDR3, as DNA: TGCGCCAGCAGCCAAGTGGACTTGACCACCTACAATGAGCAGTTCTTC.

Many counts were recorded for this clonotype. The genes are TRBV12-3 or TRBV12-4 and TRBJ2-3; TRBD1 matches at 7 bases. The CDR3 spans 15 residues. With 6 bases clipped from V and 0 bases from J, the junction kept 6 bases outside the gene matches. CDR3 sequence reads: CASSPDRASTDTQYF. CDR3 DNA: TGTGCCAGCAGCCCAGACAGGGCCAGCACAGATACGCAGTATTTT.

This clonotype was counted many times. This chain joins TRBV7-2 and TRBJ2-1, with TRBD2 matching 10 bases. Unmatched junction bases numbered 7, after V lost 3 bases and J lost 8 bases. This CDR3 comprises 15 residues. The germline V gene has CDR1 SGHTA and CDR2 FQGNSA. CDR3 sequence reads: CASSFDASGGYEQFF. DNA of the CDR3: TGTGCCAGCAGCTTTGACGCTAGCGGGGGATATGAGCAGTTCTTC.